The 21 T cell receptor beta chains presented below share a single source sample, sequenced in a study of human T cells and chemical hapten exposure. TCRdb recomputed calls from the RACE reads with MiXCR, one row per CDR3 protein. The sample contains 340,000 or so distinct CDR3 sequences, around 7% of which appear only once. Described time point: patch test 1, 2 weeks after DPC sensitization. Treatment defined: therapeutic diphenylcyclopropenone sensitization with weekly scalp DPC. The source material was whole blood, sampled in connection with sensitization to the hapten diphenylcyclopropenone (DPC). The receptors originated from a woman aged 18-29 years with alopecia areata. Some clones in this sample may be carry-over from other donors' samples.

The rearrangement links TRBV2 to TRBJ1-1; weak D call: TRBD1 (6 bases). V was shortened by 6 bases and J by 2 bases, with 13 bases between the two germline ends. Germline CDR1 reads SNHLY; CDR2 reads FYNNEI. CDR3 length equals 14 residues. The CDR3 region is CASRGADPNTEAFF. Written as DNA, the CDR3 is TGTGCCAGCAGGGGGGCCGACCCAAACACTGAAGCTTTCTTT.

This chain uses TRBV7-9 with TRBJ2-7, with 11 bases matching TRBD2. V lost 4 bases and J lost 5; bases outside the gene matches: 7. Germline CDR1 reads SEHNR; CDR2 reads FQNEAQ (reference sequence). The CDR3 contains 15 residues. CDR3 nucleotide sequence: TGTGCCAGCAGCTCTCTAGCGGGGGGCCATAACGAGCAGTACTTC. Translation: CASSSLAGGHNEQYF.

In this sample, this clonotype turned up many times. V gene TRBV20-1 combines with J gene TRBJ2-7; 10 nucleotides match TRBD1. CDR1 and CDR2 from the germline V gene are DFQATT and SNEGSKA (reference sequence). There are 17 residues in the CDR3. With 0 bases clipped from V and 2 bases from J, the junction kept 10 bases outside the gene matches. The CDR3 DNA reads TGCAGTGCTAGAGACCCGCGTGGGGACAGGGGAGCCTACGAGCAGTACTTC. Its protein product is CSARDPRGDRGAYEQYF.

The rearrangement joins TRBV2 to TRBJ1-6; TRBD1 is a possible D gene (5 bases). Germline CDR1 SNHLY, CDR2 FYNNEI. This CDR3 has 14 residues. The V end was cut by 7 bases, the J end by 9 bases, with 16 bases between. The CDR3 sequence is CASNKGTGGSPLHF. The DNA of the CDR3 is TGTGCCAGCAACAAAGGGACTGGGGGTTCACCCCTCCACTTT.

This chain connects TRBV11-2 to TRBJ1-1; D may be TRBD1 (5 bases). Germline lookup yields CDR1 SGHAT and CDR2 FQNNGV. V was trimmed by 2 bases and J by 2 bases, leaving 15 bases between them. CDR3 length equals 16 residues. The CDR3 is CASSLSWGGSNTEAFF. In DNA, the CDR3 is TGTGCCAGCAGCTTAAGTTGGGGCGGCTCAAACACTGAAGCTTTCTTT.

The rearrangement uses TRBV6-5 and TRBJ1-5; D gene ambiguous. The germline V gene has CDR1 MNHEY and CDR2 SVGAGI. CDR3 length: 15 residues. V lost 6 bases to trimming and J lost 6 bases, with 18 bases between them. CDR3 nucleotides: TGTGCCAGCAGCTTGAGGGCGGGTTTGGGTCAGCCCCAGCATTTT. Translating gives CASSLRAGLGQPQHF.

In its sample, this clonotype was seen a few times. CDR3 sequence reads: CASSQDRGAVTEAFF. The CDR3 DNA follows: TGCGCCAGCAGCCAAGATCGGGGGGCGGTAACTGAAGCTTTCTTT. This sequence joins TRBV4-3 and TRBJ1-1, with a weak D call TRBD1 (6 bases). The CDR3 has 15 residues. V was cut by 0 bases and J by 5 bases, with 13 bases left in between. The V gene's germline CDR1 is LGHNA and CDR2 YSLEER.

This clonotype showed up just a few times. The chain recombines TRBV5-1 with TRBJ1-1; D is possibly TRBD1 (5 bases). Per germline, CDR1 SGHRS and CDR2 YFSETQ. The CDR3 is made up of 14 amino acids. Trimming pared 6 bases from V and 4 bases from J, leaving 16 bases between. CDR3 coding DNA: TGCGCCAGCACCACACGGGGGTTAACCACTGAAGCTTTCTTT. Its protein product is CASTTRGLTTEAFF.

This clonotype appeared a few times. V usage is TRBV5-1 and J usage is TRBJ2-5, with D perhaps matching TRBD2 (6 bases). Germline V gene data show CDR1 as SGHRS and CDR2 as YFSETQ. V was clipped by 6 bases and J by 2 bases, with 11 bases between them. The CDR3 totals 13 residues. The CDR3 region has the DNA TGCGCCAGCACCATGGGGAGGCAAGAGACCCAGTACTTC. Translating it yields CASTMGRQETQYF.

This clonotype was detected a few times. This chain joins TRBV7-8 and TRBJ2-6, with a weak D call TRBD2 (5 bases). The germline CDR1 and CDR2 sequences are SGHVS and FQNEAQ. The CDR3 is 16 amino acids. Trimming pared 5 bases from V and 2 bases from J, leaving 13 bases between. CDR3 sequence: CASSRGGGAGANVLTF. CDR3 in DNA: TGTGCCAGCAGCCGCGGAGGTGGGGCTGGGGCCAACGTCCTGACTTTC.

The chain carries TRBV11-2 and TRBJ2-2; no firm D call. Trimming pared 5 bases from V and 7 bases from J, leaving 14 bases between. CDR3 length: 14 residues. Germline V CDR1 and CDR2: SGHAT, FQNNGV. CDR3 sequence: CASSADGPRGELFF. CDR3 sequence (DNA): TGTGCCAGCAGCGCGGACGGGCCCCGCGGGGAGCTGTTTTTT.

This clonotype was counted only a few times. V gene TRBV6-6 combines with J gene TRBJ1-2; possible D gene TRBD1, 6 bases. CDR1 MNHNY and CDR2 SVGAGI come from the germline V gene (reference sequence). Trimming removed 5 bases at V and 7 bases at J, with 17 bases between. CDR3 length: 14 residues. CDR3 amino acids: CASSPLGGAVGYTF. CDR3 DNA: TGTGCCAGCAGTCCCCTAGGGGGGGCGGTTGGCTACACCTTC.

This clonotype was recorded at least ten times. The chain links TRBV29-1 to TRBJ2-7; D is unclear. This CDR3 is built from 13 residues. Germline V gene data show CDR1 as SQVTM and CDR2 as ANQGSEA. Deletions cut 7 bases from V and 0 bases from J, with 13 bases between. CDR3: CSALSIVSYEQYF. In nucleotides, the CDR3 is TGCAGCGCCCTTAGTATTGTCTCCTACGAGCAGTACTTC.

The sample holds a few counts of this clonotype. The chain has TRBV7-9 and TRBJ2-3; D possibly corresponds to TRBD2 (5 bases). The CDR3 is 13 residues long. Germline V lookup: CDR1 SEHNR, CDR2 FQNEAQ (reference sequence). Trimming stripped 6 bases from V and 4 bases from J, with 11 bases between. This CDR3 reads CASRKTSADTQYF. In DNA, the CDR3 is TGTGCCAGCAGAAAAACTAGTGCAGATACGCAGTATTTT.

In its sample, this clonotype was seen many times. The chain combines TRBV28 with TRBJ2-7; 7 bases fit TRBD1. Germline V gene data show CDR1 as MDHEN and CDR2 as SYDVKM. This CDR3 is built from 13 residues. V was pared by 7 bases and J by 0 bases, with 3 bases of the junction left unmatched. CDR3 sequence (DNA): TGTGCCAGCACCCAGGGGGACTCCTACGAGCAGTACTTC. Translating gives CASTQGDSYEQYF.

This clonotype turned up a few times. The chain's CDR3 is CASIGGGTYNSPLHF. CDR3 coding DNA: TGTGCCAGCATTGGGGGGGGTACCTATAATTCACCCCTCCACTTT. The chain recombines TRBV28 with TRBJ1-6, with a tentative D call TRBD1 (5 bases). V gave up 7 bases and J gave up 2 bases, with 12 bases separating them. From germline, CDR1 is MDHEN and CDR2 SYDVKM. The CDR3 contains 15 residues.

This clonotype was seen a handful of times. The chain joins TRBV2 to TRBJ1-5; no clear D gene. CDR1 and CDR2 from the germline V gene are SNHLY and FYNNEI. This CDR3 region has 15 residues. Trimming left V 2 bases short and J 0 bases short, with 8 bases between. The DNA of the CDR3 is TGTGCCAGCAGTGAATCGTCCAGTAGCAATCAGCCCCAGCATTTT. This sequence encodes CASSESSSSNQPQHF. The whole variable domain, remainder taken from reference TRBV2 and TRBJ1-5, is EPEVTQTPSHQVTQMGQEVILRCVPISNHLYFYWYRQILGQKVEFLVSFYNNEISEKSEIFDDQFSVERPDGSNFTLKIRSTKLEDSAMYFCASSESSSSNQPQHFGDGTRLSIL.

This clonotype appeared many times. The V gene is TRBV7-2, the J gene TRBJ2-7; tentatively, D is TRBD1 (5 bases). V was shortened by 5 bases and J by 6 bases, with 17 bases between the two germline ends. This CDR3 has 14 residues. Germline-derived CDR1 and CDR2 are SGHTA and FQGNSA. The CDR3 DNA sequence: TGTGCCAGCAGCCCCACAGGTCAGGTCGGCGAGCAGTACTTC. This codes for CASSPTGQVGEQYF.

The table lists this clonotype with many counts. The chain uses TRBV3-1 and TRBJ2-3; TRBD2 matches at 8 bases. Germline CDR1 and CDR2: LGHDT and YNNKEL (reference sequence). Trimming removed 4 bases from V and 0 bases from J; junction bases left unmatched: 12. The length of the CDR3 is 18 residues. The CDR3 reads CASSPDWRGAPSTDTQYF. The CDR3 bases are TGTGCCAGCAGCCCAGACTGGCGGGGGGCACCTAGCACAGATACGCAGTATTTT.

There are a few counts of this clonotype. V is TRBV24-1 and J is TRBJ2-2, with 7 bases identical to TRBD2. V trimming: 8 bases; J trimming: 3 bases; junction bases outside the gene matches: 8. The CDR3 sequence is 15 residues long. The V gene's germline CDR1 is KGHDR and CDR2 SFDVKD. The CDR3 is CATKPLRGDTGELFF. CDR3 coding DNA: TGTGCCACCAAGCCCTTACGGGGGGACACCGGGGAGCTGTTTTTT.

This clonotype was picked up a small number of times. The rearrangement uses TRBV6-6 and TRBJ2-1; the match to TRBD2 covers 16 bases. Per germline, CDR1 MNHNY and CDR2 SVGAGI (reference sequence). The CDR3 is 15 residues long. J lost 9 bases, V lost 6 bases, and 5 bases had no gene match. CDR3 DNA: TGTGCCAGCAGGGGACTAGCGGGGGGGCCTATTGAGCAGTTCTTC. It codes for CASRGLAGGPIEQFF.